Listed below are T cell receptor beta chains from one sample, sequenced in a study of CD8 T cells in Susac syndrome. TCRdb redid the calling of the immunoSEQ multiplex PCR reads with MiXCR, one entry per CDR3 protein. Among 330,000 or so distinct CDR3 sequences listed, around 85% were seen once. Source material: CD8+ T cells from PBMCs. All receptors derive from a human donor with multiple sclerosis. CDR3s include the opening cysteine and the closing phenylalanine or tryptophan. A D gene is named only where the DNA matches it firmly. Clone sizes are given selectively: once, few, many, or a class where the clone is expanded.

j_call,clone_size,v_call,d_call,cdr3_aa,cdr3_nt
TRBJ2-2,.,TRBV5-4,.,CASSVAPAGELFF,TGTGCCAGCAGCGTGGCCCCGGCCGGGGAGCTGTTTTTT
TRBJ2-1,.,TRBV6-5,TRBD2,CASSYSTLADEQFF,TGTGCCAGCAGTTACTCGACGCTAGCGGACGAGCAGTTCTTC
TRBJ1-2,.,TRBV27,.,CASSLMVGAYGYTF,TGTGCCAGCAGTTTAATGGTGGGGGCCTATGGCTACACCTTC
TRBJ2-2,.,TRBV2,TRBD1,CASDRALGTGELFF,TGTGCCTCAGACAGGGCGCTCGGCACCGGGGAGCTGTTTTTT
TRBJ2-3,.,TRBV6-5,TRBD2,CASSYSLAGETNTDTQYF,TGTGCCAGCAGTTACTCGCTAGCGGGAGAGACAAACACAGATACGCAGTATTTT
TRBJ2-7,.,TRBV24-1,.,CATSAGGSYEQYF,TGTGCCACCAGTGCGGGTGGATCCTACGAGCAGTACTTC
TRBJ2-3,few,TRBV12-3/TRBV12-4,.,CASSLAVTDTQYF,TGTGCCAGCAGTTTAGCGGTCACAGATACGCAGTATTTT
TRBJ1-1,.,TRBV19,TRBD1,CASRLVGQGANTEAFF,TGTGCCAGTAGACTGGTCGGACAGGGGGCGAACACTGAAGCTTTCTTT
TRBJ1-1,few,TRBV4-1,.,CASSQEKNTEAFF,TGCGCCAGCAGCCAAGAGAAGAACACTGAAGCTTTCTTT
TRBJ2-7,.,TRBV5-4,.,CASSLVTKEQYF,TGTGCCAGCAGCTTGGTCACGAAGGAGCAGTACTTC
TRBJ2-6,.,TRBV28,TRBD2,CASSHGGSYPPGANVLTF,TGTGCCAGCAGTCACGGCGGGAGTTACCCCCCTGGGGCCAACGTCCTGACTTTC
TRBJ2-5,once,TRBV27,TRBD1,CASSTNDRVQETQYF,TGTGCCAGCAGTACAAACGACAGGGTACAAGAGACCCAGTACTTC
TRBJ2-3,.,TRBV7-9,.,CASSLISAGAFTDTQYF,TGTGCCAGCAGCTTAATTTCGGCAGGGGCTTTCACAGATACGCAGTATTTT
TRBJ2-2,once,TRBV27,TRBD2,CASSLWGRGGKGTGELFF,TGTGCCAGCAGTTTATGGGGTCGGGGGGGGAAGGGCACCGGGGAGCTGTTTTTT
TRBJ2-1,.,TRBV7-2,.,CASSLVPGYYNEQFF,TGTGCCAGCAGCTTAGTCCCGGGCTATTACAATGAGCAGTTCTTC
TRBJ2-2,.,TRBV12-3/TRBV12-4,TRBD1,CASRGTGNPQLNTGELFF,TGTGCCAGCAGGGGGACAGGGAATCCCCAGCTTAACACCGGGGAGCTGTTTTTT
TRBJ2-3,.,TRBV29-1,TRBD1,CSVAFPGQVYFSTDTQYF,TGCAGCGTCGCTTTTCCGGGACAGGTATACTTTAGCACAGATACGCAGTATTTT
TRBJ2-1,.,TRBV7-9,.,CASSRREGRGTYNEQFF,TGTGCCAGCAGCAGACGGGAGGGCAGGGGGACCTACAATGAGCAGTTCTTC
TRBJ2-1,.,TRBV14,.,CASSQGTPASYEQFF,TGTGCCAGCAGCCAAGGAACCCCGGCTAGCTATGAGCAGTTCTTC
TRBJ2-1,.,TRBV5-6,.,CASSLVSASGYNEQFF,TGTGCCAGCAGCTTGGTTAGTGCGTCGGGCTACAATGAGCAGTTCTTC
TRBJ2-7,few,TRBV28,TRBD2,CASSPRLAGPYEQYF,TGTGCCAGCAGTCCTAGACTAGCGGGGCCCTACGAGCAGTACTTC
TRBJ2-7,.,TRBV7-9,.,CASSLSVEEQYF,TGTGCCAGCAGCTTATCGGTAGAGGAGCAGTACTTC